These 24 T cell receptor beta chains came from one sample sequenced in a study of cytomegalovirus exposure and HLA in healthy donors (TCRdb year 2017). Libraries were prepared through the immunoSEQ multiplex PCR assay. What TCRdb holds here is the immuneACCESS table cut down to in-frame rearrangements. Part of the clones is not present; checked against another copy, under half of the missing clones reflect an unresolved V gene, and the others are unexplained. The sample table records 150,000 to 250,000 clones; roughly 81% of these occur just once. The ten largest clones represent about 1.2% of the sample. Sequences were obtained from PBMCs. The origin of the receptors is a woman in her twenties or thirties in good health and CMV-seronegative.

The rearrangement uses TRBV7-8 and TRBJ2-7, with 7 bases that match TRBD2. Germline CDR1 and CDR2: SGHVS and FQNEAQ. With 5 bases clipped from V and 0 bases from J, the junction kept 10 bases outside the gene matches. The CDR3 runs 16 residues. As DNA, the CDR3 is TGTGCCAGCAGCCTTCCCCGGGGCGGGGGCTCCTACGAGCAGTACTTC. Encoded protein: CASSLPRGGGSYEQYF.

The chain recombines TRBV7-8 with TRBJ2-1; D is possibly TRBD1 (5 bases). This CDR3 comprises 15 residues. CDR1 SGHVS and CDR2 FQNEAQ come from the germline V gene. Trimming stripped 1 base from V and 12 bases from J, with 19 bases between. The DNA for the CDR3 is TGTGCCAGCAGCTTAGTTAAGAGCCAGGGTAGCTTGCAGTTCTTC. Its protein is CASSLVKSQGSLQFF.

V is TRBV5-8 and J is TRBJ1-1; D may be TRBD1 (5 bases). Germline loops: CDR1 SGHTS, CDR2 YDEGEE. V lost 7 bases to trimming and J lost 0 bases, with 16 bases between them. CDR3 size: 15 residues. The CDR3 sequence: CASGPWGGLNTEAFF. CDR3 sequence (DNA): TGTGCCAGCGGACCCTGGGGCGGATTGAACACTGAAGCTTTCTTT.

This sequence joins TRBV10-3 and TRBJ2-7; weak D call: TRBD1 (5 bases). V was clipped by 9 bases and J by 0 bases, with 15 bases between them. The germline V gene encodes CDR1 ENHRY and CDR2 SYGVKD. The CDR3 extends over 14 amino acids. CDR3 region: CAIQGNPGSYEQYF. CDR3 coding DNA: TGTGCCATTCAGGGCAATCCAGGCTCCTACGAGCAGTACTTC.

This clone was counted a single time. The chain recombines TRBV27 with TRBJ2-7; tentative D call: TRBD2 (7 bases). This CDR3 region has 16 residues. The V gene lost 4 bases and the J gene lost 3 bases, with 19 bases spanning the gap. Germline lookup yields CDR1 MNHEY and CDR2 SMNVEV (reference sequence). The DNA of the CDR3 is TGTGCCAGCAGTTCCTCGGGGCGGGGGCTACTCTACGAGCAGTACTTC. It specifies CASSSSGRGLLYEQYF.

V usage is TRBV27 and J usage is TRBJ2-2, with TRBD2 identical over 8 bases. V shed 6 bases, J shed 0 bases, and the junction held 9 bases outside the gene matches. The V gene's germline CDR1 is MNHEY and CDR2 SMNVEV (reference sequence). This CDR3 contains 17 residues. The DNA of the CDR3 is TGTGCCAGCAGGCTGGGACTAGTCGCGTCGAACACCGGGGAGCTGTTTTTT. Translating it yields CASRLGLVASNTGELFF.

The chain links TRBV11-2 to TRBJ2-7; perhaps TRBD1 as D (6 bases). Germline CDR1 reads SGHAT; CDR2 reads FQNNGV. V lost 6 bases and J 1 base, leaving 13 bases between the germline ends. CDR3 length: 14 residues. The CDR3 loop reads CASRNIRGSYEQYF. The CDR3 DNA sequence: TGTGCCAGCAGAAATATCAGGGGTTCCTACGAGCAGTACTTC.

The gene calls are TRBV5-1 and TRBJ2-3, with 9 positions matching TRBD2. The CDR3 runs to 17 residues. V trimming: 0 bases; J trimming: 2 bases; junction bases outside the gene matches: 7. CDR1 is SGHRS, CDR2 YFSETQ, per germline. In nucleotides, the CDR3 is TGCGCCAGCAGCTTGGCGGCGGGGGGGCTGAACACAGATACGCAGTATTTT. Protein: CASSLAAGGLNTDTQYF. Full variable domain (outside the CDR3, taken from reference TRBV5-1 and TRBJ2-3): KAGVTQTPRYLIKTRGQQVTLSCSPISGHRSVSWYQQTPGQGLQFLFEYFSETQRNKGNFPGRFSGRQFSNSRSEMNVSTLELGDSALYLCASSLAAGGLNTDTQYFGPGTRLTVL.

The CDR3 loop is CASTWGTEHHEQYF. The DNA of the CDR3 is TGTGCCAGCACCTGGGGGACAGAGCACCACGAGCAGTACTTC. The chain carries TRBV7-2 and TRBJ2-7; TRBD1 matches at 7 bases. The CDR3 extends over 14 amino acids. The V gene end was trimmed by 7 bases and the J gene end by 5 bases; junction bases not matched to a gene: 11. The germline V gene encodes CDR1 SGHTA and CDR2 FQGNSA.

The rearrangement joins TRBV19 to TRBJ2-7, with 7 bases identical to TRBD1. V lost 6 bases to trimming and J lost 2 bases; unmatched junction nucleotides: 7. CDR1 and CDR2 from the germline V gene are LNHDA and SQIVND (reference sequence). This CDR3 has 14 amino acids. Here the CDR3 reads CASRSTGWAYEQYF. CDR3 nucleotide sequence: TGTGCCAGTAGGTCGACAGGGTGGGCCTACGAGCAGTACTTC.

V gene TRBV2 combines with J gene TRBJ1-1; 7 bases are shared with TRBD1. V was clipped by 1 base and J by 1 base; unmatched bases: 12. CDR1 SNHLY and CDR2 FYNNEI come from the germline V gene. The CDR3 length is 18 residues. The CDR3 DNA reads as TGTGCCAGCAGTGAAGGGTTAGGACAGGACTATGAGAACACTGAAGCTTTCTTT. Translation gives CASSEGLGQDYENTEAFF.

V usage is TRBV9 and J usage is TRBJ2-3, with 9 bases identical to TRBD1. This CDR3 is built from 18 residues. CDR1 SGDLS and CDR2 YYNGEE come from the germline V gene. Trimming removed 3 bases from V and 6 bases from J; junction bases left unmatched: 17. The CDR3 nucleotides read TGTGCCAGCAGCGCGGATTTGACAGGGGGTAAATCCTTGGATACGCAGTATTTT. The encoded protein is CASSADLTGGKSLDTQYF.

V usage is TRBV25-1 and J usage is TRBJ2-3, with 7 bases identical to TRBD2. The germline CDR1 and CDR2 sequences are MGHDK and SYGVNS. This CDR3 comprises 15 residues. V trimming: 4 bases; J trimming: 2 bases; junction bases outside the gene matches: 6. CDR3 in amino acids: CASSAASGFTDTQYF. CDR3 bases: TGTGCCAGCAGTGCGGCTAGCGGATTCACAGATACGCAGTATTTT.

J is TRBJ2-5 and V is TRBV10-3; a possible D gene is TRBD1 (5 bases). CDR1 and CDR2 (germline): ENHRY, SYGVKD. The CDR3 extends over 14 amino acids. The V end lost 0 bases, the J end lost 5 bases, and 10 bases lay between the germline ends. The CDR3 reads CAISESQVGETQYF. CDR3 DNA sequence: TGTGCCATCAGTGAGTCACAGGTAGGGGAGACCCAGTACTTC.

This clone has just one count. This rearrangement joins TRBV7-6 to TRBJ2-3; 10 bases are shared with TRBD1. Germline V gene sequence: CDR1 SGHVS, CDR2 FNYEAQ. This CDR3 comprises 15 residues. Losses at the gene ends were 5 bases for V and 6 bases for J; bases not matched to a gene: 8. As DNA, the CDR3 is TGTGCCAGCAGCACGGGACAGGGGACCTTGGATACGCAGTATTTT. Translated: CASSTGQGTLDTQYF.

The chain combines TRBV19 with TRBJ1-1, with a tentative D call TRBD1 (6 bases). Germline assignment: CDR1 LNHDA and CDR2 SQIVND (reference sequence). This CDR3 has 13 residues. V lost 7 bases to trimming and J lost 3 bases, with 12 bases between them. CDR3 DNA sequence: TGTGCCAGTAACAGGGTCGGGTACACTGAAGCTTTCTTT. Its translation is CASNRVGYTEAFF.

The gene calls are TRBV7-6 and TRBJ1-2; 9 positions match TRBD1. CDR1 and CDR2 (germline): SGHVS, FNYEAQ. The CDR3 is made up of 15 amino acids. The ends lost 0 bases at V and 9 bases at J; junction bases unmatched: 8. The chain's CDR3 is CASSLAPDRGESYTF. In nucleotides, the CDR3 is TGTGCCAGCAGCTTAGCGCCGGACAGGGGAGAGAGCTACACCTTC. Based on the CDR3 plus reference TRBV7-6 and TRBJ1-2, the full variable domain is GAGVSQSPRYKVTKRGQDVALRCDPISGHVSLYWYRQALGQGPEFLTYFNYEAQQDKSGLPNDRFSAERPEGSISTLTIQRTEQRDSAMYRCASSLAPDRGESYTFGSGTRLTVV.

The chain couples TRBV27 to TRBJ1-5; no clear D gene. Trimming pared 3 bases from V and 7 bases from J, leaving 10 bases between. This CDR3 region has 13 residues. Germline CDR1 MNHEY, CDR2 SMNVEV (reference sequence). The CDR3 protein is CASSFRERQPQHF. As DNA, the CDR3 is TGTGCCAGCAGTTTCCGGGAGCGGCAGCCCCAGCATTTT.

The chain combines TRBV11-3 with TRBJ2-3; D call uncertain. V was clipped by 9 bases and J by 2 bases, with 6 bases between them. CDR1 SGHNT and CDR2 YENEEA come from the germline V gene. The CDR3 extends over 11 amino acids. The CDR3 DNA follows: TGTGCCAGACAGCACACAGATACGCAGTATTTT. Translation: CARQHTDTQYF.

The chain combines TRBV5-4 with TRBJ1-2; 10 bases map to TRBD1. Germline V gene lookup returns CDR1 SGHNT and CDR2 YYREEE (reference sequence). V lost 4 bases, J lost 7 bases, and 13 bases stayed unmatched. This CDR3 spans 16 amino acids. The CDR3 coding sequence is TGTGCCAGCAGCATTAGCAGGGACAGGGGACTTCGTGGCTACACCTTC. This translates into CASSISRDRGLRGYTF.

The J gene is TRBJ2-7, the V gene TRBV27; 7 bases line up with TRBD2. The germline gives CDR1 MNHEY, CDR2 SMNVEV (reference sequence). The CDR3 is 16 residues long. Trimming at V came to 6 bases and at J to 5 bases, leaving 16 bases not matched to a gene. The CDR3 coding sequence is TGTGCCAGCAGGGGGGGAAGGGACTACCTCATAGACGAGCAGTACTTC. Amino acid sequence: CASRGGRDYLIDEQYF.

This clone was detected a few times. The chain employs TRBV6-5 and TRBJ2-3; a weak D match, TRBD2 (6 bases). V gave up 8 bases and J gave up 3 bases, with 18 bases separating them. The CDR3 has 15 amino acids. Germline V gene lookup returns CDR1 MNHEY and CDR2 SVGAGI. The chain's CDR3 is CASGLAGTRTDTQYF. The CDR3 DNA reads as TGTGCCAGCGGCCTGGCGGGGACTCGGACAGATACGCAGTATTTT.

The J gene is TRBJ2-3, the V gene TRBV18, with 8 nucleotides matching TRBD1. The V and J ends lost 4 bases and 1 base, in that order; junction bases with no gene match: 10. There are 17 residues in the CDR3. CDR1 is KGHSH, CDR2 LQKENI, per germline. The CDR3, as DNA: TGTGCCAGCTCACTTTCAAGGACAGGGCGGGGCACAGATACGCAGTATTTT. Translated: CASSLSRTGRGTDTQYF.

The rearrangement uses TRBV10-3 and TRBJ1-2, with TRBD1 matching 9 bases. The J segment lost 4 bases and the V segment lost 3 bases, leaving 6 bases of the junction unmatched. Germline CDR1 and CDR2: ENHRY and SYGVKD. The CDR3 spans 15 residues. CDR3 protein: CAISEGGQGFYGYTF. CDR3 nucleotides: TGTGCCATCAGTGAAGGGGGACAGGGTTTCTATGGCTACACCTTC.